Listed below are T cell receptor beta chains from one sample, sequenced in a study of blood T cells in healthy people across ages. TCRdb called the 5' RACE reads again in MiXCR, with one record for every CDR3 protein. The sample has some 1.5 million distinct CDR3 sequences, about 28% seen once. Input material: blood. The receptor set was obtained from a woman in her twenties or thirties in good health. Both conserved end residues are part of each CDR3. A D gene is named only where the DNA matches it firmly. Rows give clone size only sometimes, using once, few, many, or a class for an expanded clone.

V	size	D	J	CDR3	DNA
TRBV20-1	few	NA	TRBJ2-4	CSARSGFTDIQYF	TGCAGTGCCAGGTCTGGTTTCACGGACATTCAGTACTTC
TRBV20-1	NA	TRBD2	TRBJ2-3	CSAHTSGWGDTQYF	TGCAGTGCCCATACTAGCGGGTGGGGAGATACGCAGTATTTT
TRBV20-1	NA	TRBD1	TRBJ1-1	CSAPLSTGERIKAFF	TGCAGTGCCCCCCTGTCGACAGGGGAGAGAATTAAAGCTTTCTTT
TRBV6-2/TRBV6-3	once	NA	TRBJ2-7	CASRTDRTYEQYF	TGTGCCAGCAGAACCGACAGGACCTACGAGCAGTACTTC
TRBV5-1	NA	TRBD1	TRBJ2-4	CASSLEQGDIRYF	TGCGCCAGCAGCTTGGAGCAGGGGGACATTCGGTACTTC
TRBV27	NA	TRBD1	TRBJ2-7	CASSSQGSSYGQYF	TGTGCCAGCAGCTCACAGGGGTCCTCCTACGGGCAGTACTTC
TRBV30	once	NA	TRBJ1-6	CAWIPTRNSPLHF	TGTGCCTGGATTCCGACACGGAATTCACCCCTCCACTTT
TRBV28	many	TRBD1	TRBJ2-7	CASSPRDRRSGEQYF	TGTGCCAGCAGTCCCCGGGACAGGCGAAGCGGCGAGCAGTACTTC
TRBV30	NA	NA	TRBJ2-3	CAWSGIARGTQYF	TGTGCCTGGAGTGGGATAGCGCGGGGTACGCAGTATTTT
TRBV20-1	few	NA	TRBJ2-3	CSARDDRSTDTQYF	TGCAGTGCTAGAGATGACAGGAGCACAGATACGCAGTATTTT
TRBV7-9	many	NA	TRBJ2-7	CASSFGPKGYEQYF	TGTGCCAGCAGCTTCGGACCAAAGGGCTACGAGCAGTACTTC
TRBV28	few	TRBD2	TRBJ2-1	CASKGSGGANRNEQFF	TGTGCCAGCAAAGGAAGCGGGGGGGCCAATAGGAATGAGCAGTTCTTC